This is a list of T cell receptor beta chains from one sample in a study of blood T cell repertoires in COVID-19. Profiled with immunoSEQ multiplex PCR; TCRdb holds only in-frame clones, not every one. The sample has 210,000 or so clones, around 90% seen once. The source material was peripheral blood. The receptors come from a man aged 30 to 39 with COVID-19, enrolled during active disease. The CDR3 runs from the conserved cysteine through the conserved F or W. Fields, in order: V gene, D gene, clone size, J gene, CDR3 DNA, CDR3 protein. A D gene is named only where the DNA matches it firmly. A row's size may be missing; if present it is once, few, many or a size class.

v_call: TRBV29-1; d_call: TRBD1; clone_size: NA; j_call: TRBJ1-2; cdr3_nt: TGCAGCGTTGAGGAAATAAGAGACAGGGGCCCCACCTTC; cdr3_aa: CSVEEIRDRGPTF
v_call: TRBV6-5; d_call: TRBD1; clone_size: NA; j_call: TRBJ2-7; cdr3_nt: TGTGCCAGCAGTTGGACAGGGGCTACCTACGAGCAGTACTTC; cdr3_aa: CASSWTGATYEQYF
v_call: TRBV28; d_call: TRBD2; clone_size: NA; j_call: TRBJ2-1; cdr3_nt: TGTGCCAGCAGTTTAGCGGGGGGCGGTTACAATGAGCAGTTCTTC; cdr3_aa: CASSLAGGGYNEQFF
v_call: TRBV7-2; d_call: NA; clone_size: NA; j_call: TRBJ1-5; cdr3_nt: TGTGCCAGCACCCCTAATTCAGGGTTCAATCAGCCCCAGCATTTT; cdr3_aa: CASTPNSGFNQPQHF
v_call: TRBV19; d_call: NA; clone_size: NA; j_call: TRBJ1-6; cdr3_nt: TGTGCCAGTAGGGACAGCATCGATAATTCACCCCTCCACTTT; cdr3_aa: CASRDSIDNSPLHF
v_call: TRBV29-1; d_call: NA; clone_size: once; j_call: TRBJ1-2; cdr3_nt: TGCAGCGTTGAAGAGGCGACAGGTGGGGTCTTAGGCTACACCTTC; cdr3_aa: CSVEEATGGVLGYTF
v_call: TRBV6-5; d_call: NA; clone_size: NA; j_call: TRBJ2-7; cdr3_nt: TGTGCCAGCAGGGGCAGGGCAACCTACGAGCAGTACTTC; cdr3_aa: CASRGRATYEQYF
v_call: TRBV19; d_call: NA; clone_size: NA; j_call: TRBJ2-7; cdr3_nt: TGTGCCAGTAGTATATGGCCCGCCACCAGCTCCTACGAGCAGTACTTC; cdr3_aa: CASSIWPATSSYEQYF
v_call: TRBV6-5; d_call: TRBD2; clone_size: few; j_call: TRBJ2-7; cdr3_nt: TGTGCCAGCAGTTTGGAAGCGGGAGTTTACCGCGAGCAGTACTTC; cdr3_aa: CASSLEAGVYREQYF
v_call: TRBV6-2/TRBV6-3; d_call: TRBD1; clone_size: NA; j_call: TRBJ1-4; cdr3_nt: TGTGCCAGCAGTTACAATCGAGGGGGCAGTGAAAAACTGTTTTTT; cdr3_aa: CASSYNRGGSEKLFF
v_call: TRBV9; d_call: NA; clone_size: NA; j_call: TRBJ2-2; cdr3_nt: TGTGCCAGCAGAATTGGAGCGGGCACCGGGGAGCTGTTTTTT; cdr3_aa: CASRIGAGTGELFF
v_call: TRBV6-5; d_call: TRBD1; clone_size: NA; j_call: TRBJ1-4; cdr3_nt: TGTGCCAGCAGTCCCCGGGACAGCGCCGAGAAACTGTTTTTT; cdr3_aa: CASSPRDSAEKLFF
v_call: TRBV7-9; d_call: NA; clone_size: NA; j_call: TRBJ2-3; cdr3_nt: TGTGCCAGCAGCCGACTATTCGGGACAGCGGGAGCGATCCAAGATACGCAGTATTTT; cdr3_aa: CASSRLFGTAGAIQDTQYF
v_call: TRBV11-2; d_call: TRBD1; clone_size: NA; j_call: TRBJ1-1; cdr3_nt: TGTGCCAGCAGCTCCGGACAGGGGTGGGACACTGAAGCTTTCTTT; cdr3_aa: CASSSGQGWDTEAFF
v_call: TRBV6-6; d_call: NA; clone_size: NA; j_call: TRBJ1-2; cdr3_nt: TGTGCCAGCATTCTGGGGCTATATGGCTATGGCTACACCTTC; cdr3_aa: CASILGLYGYGYTF
v_call: TRBV19; d_call: TRBD1; clone_size: NA; j_call: TRBJ1-4; cdr3_nt: TGTGCCAGTACCGACAGGGGACCGAATGAAAAACTGTTTTTT; cdr3_aa: CASTDRGPNEKLFF
v_call: TRBV25-1; d_call: NA; clone_size: NA; j_call: TRBJ1-1; cdr3_nt: TGTGCCAGCAGTGATCGGGGGGCCATGAACACTGAAGCTTTCTTT; cdr3_aa: CASSDRGAMNTEAFF
v_call: TRBV7-2; d_call: NA; clone_size: NA; j_call: TRBJ1-5; cdr3_nt: TGTGCCAGCAGCTTCCCGGGCAATCAGCCCCAGCATTTT; cdr3_aa: CASSFPGNQPQHF
v_call: TRBV19; d_call: TRBD1; clone_size: NA; j_call: TRBJ2-1; cdr3_nt: TGTGCCAGTAGTCTCCGGACAGGGGGGGCGGTAAGCTCCTACAATGAGCAGTTCTTC; cdr3_aa: CASSLRTGGAVSSYNEQFF
v_call: TRBV10-3; d_call: NA; clone_size: NA; j_call: TRBJ1-2; cdr3_nt: TGTGCCATCAGTGCCGAGAGGATCTATGGCTACACCTTC; cdr3_aa: CAISAERIYGYTF
v_call: TRBV5-1; d_call: TRBD1; clone_size: once; j_call: TRBJ1-2; cdr3_nt: TGCGCCAGCAGCTGGGTGACAGGGAACTATGGCTACACCTTC; cdr3_aa: CASSWVTGNYGYTF
v_call: TRBV6-5; d_call: TRBD1; clone_size: NA; j_call: TRBJ1-1; cdr3_nt: TGTGCCAGCAGTTACGTCAGGGGGACTGAAGCTTTCTTT; cdr3_aa: CASSYVRGTEAFF
v_call: TRBV5-6; d_call: TRBD1; clone_size: once; j_call: TRBJ1-3; cdr3_nt: TGTGCCAGCAGCTTGGGGCTCGGGACAGGGCCCTCTGGAAACACCATATATTTT; cdr3_aa: CASSLGLGTGPSGNTIYF
v_call: TRBV9; d_call: NA; clone_size: NA; j_call: TRBJ2-3; cdr3_nt: TGTGCCAGCAGCGTAACCGTCACCCCCTACACAGATACGCAGTATTTT; cdr3_aa: CASSVTVTPYTDTQYF
v_call: TRBV5-1; d_call: NA; clone_size: NA; j_call: TRBJ2-7; cdr3_nt: TGCGCCAGCAGCCCACGCCCGATGACAAGCTACGAGCAGTACTTC; cdr3_aa: CASSPRPMTSYEQYF
v_call: TRBV6-5; d_call: NA; clone_size: once; j_call: TRBJ1-2; cdr3_nt: TGTGCCAGCAGCGCAGGGGCCCCTAACTATGGCTACACCTTC; cdr3_aa: CASSAGAPNYGYTF
v_call: TRBV7-2; d_call: NA; clone_size: NA; j_call: TRBJ2-2; cdr3_nt: TGTGCCAGCAGCTTCTATCTCGGGGAGCTGTTTTTT; cdr3_aa: CASSFYLGELFF
v_call: TRBV15; d_call: NA; clone_size: NA; j_call: TRBJ1-1; cdr3_nt: TGTGCCACCAGCAGAGATCTGTTGGACATACAAGCTTTCTTT; cdr3_aa: CATSRDLLDIQAFF
v_call: TRBV28; d_call: TRBD1; clone_size: NA; j_call: TRBJ1-2; cdr3_nt: TGTGCCAGCAGTACCGAACTTACGGGGACAGGGGGCTTCTATGGCTACACCTTC; cdr3_aa: CASSTELTGTGGFYGYTF
v_call: TRBV6-1; d_call: NA; clone_size: NA; j_call: TRBJ1-2; cdr3_nt: TGTGCCAGCAGTGAGACCAGGCCCTCCGCTAACTATGGCTACACCTTC; cdr3_aa: CASSETRPSANYGYTF
v_call: TRBV25-1; d_call: TRBD2; clone_size: once; j_call: TRBJ2-5; cdr3_nt: TGTGCCAGCAGATCTAGCGGGGGGGAAGAGACCCAGTACTTC; cdr3_aa: CASRSSGGEETQYF
v_call: TRBV27; d_call: NA; clone_size: NA; j_call: TRBJ2-1; cdr3_nt: TGTGCCAGCGGAGATAGCGGTTACAATGAGCAGTTCTTC; cdr3_aa: CASGDSGYNEQFF
v_call: TRBV28; d_call: TRBD2; clone_size: NA; j_call: TRBJ2-7; cdr3_nt: TGTGCCAGCCGCGGGGGGGGAGGGCTCCGCGAGCAGTACTTC; cdr3_aa: CASRGGGGLREQYF
v_call: TRBV11-3; d_call: TRBD2; clone_size: NA; j_call: TRBJ2-1; cdr3_nt: TGTGCCAGCAGCTTTAGCGGGGGTCCCTACAATGAGCAGTTCTTC; cdr3_aa: CASSFSGGPYNEQFF
v_call: TRBV28; d_call: TRBD1; clone_size: NA; j_call: TRBJ1-5; cdr3_nt: TGTGCCAGCAGTTTAAGACAGGGGGCAACCTTTAGCAATCAGCCCCAGCATTTT; cdr3_aa: CASSLRQGATFSNQPQHF
v_call: TRBV5-1; d_call: TRBD1; clone_size: NA; j_call: TRBJ1-6; cdr3_nt: TGCGCCAGCAGCTTGGGGGACAGGGACGCTACCCTCCACTTT; cdr3_aa: CASSLGDRDATLHF
v_call: TRBV4-2; d_call: NA; clone_size: NA; j_call: TRBJ2-1; cdr3_nt: TGTGCCAGCAGCCAAGAAAGCAATACCTACAATGAGCAGTTCTTC; cdr3_aa: CASSQESNTYNEQFF
v_call: TRBV5-6; d_call: NA; clone_size: NA; j_call: TRBJ1-3; cdr3_nt: TGTGCCAGCAGCGCCCGGCGGGTCTCTGGAAACACCATATATTTT; cdr3_aa: CASSARRVSGNTIYF
v_call: TRBV5-1; d_call: NA; clone_size: NA; j_call: TRBJ1-4; cdr3_nt: TGCGCCAGCAGCTTGGAAATTGCGGAAAAACTGTTTTTT; cdr3_aa: CASSLEIAEKLFF
v_call: TRBV6-2/TRBV6-3; d_call: NA; clone_size: few; j_call: TRBJ2-7; cdr3_nt: TGTGCCAGCAGTTACTCGGGAACTGGGAGCTCCTACGAGCAGTACTTC; cdr3_aa: CASSYSGTGSSYEQYF
v_call: TRBV19; d_call: TRBD1; clone_size: NA; j_call: TRBJ1-2; cdr3_nt: TGTGCCAGTAATGTGGGACAGGGGGACTCTGGCTACACCTTC; cdr3_aa: CASNVGQGDSGYTF
v_call: TRBV7-6; d_call: NA; clone_size: NA; j_call: TRBJ1-2; cdr3_nt: TGTGCCAGCAGCTCCGGACCCCCGATACAGGTAGCTAACTATGGCTACACCTTC; cdr3_aa: CASSSGPPIQVANYGYTF
v_call: TRBV28; d_call: TRBD1; clone_size: medium-sized; j_call: TRBJ1-5; cdr3_nt: TGTGCCAGCGGAGAGTCAGGTTGGACAGGGGGCAGCGACAATCAGCCCCAGCATTTT; cdr3_aa: CASGESGWTGGSDNQPQHF
v_call: TRBV10-2; d_call: NA; clone_size: NA; j_call: TRBJ1-1; cdr3_nt: TGCGCCAGCAGACAGGGTGAGACTGAAGCTTTCTTT; cdr3_aa: CASRQGETEAFF
v_call: TRBV9; d_call: NA; clone_size: NA; j_call: TRBJ1-1; cdr3_nt: TGTGCCAGCAGCGTAGGAAGGGGCGCCGACACTGAAGCTTTCTTT; cdr3_aa: CASSVGRGADTEAFF
v_call: TRBV5-4; d_call: NA; clone_size: NA; j_call: TRBJ1-2; cdr3_nt: TGTGCCAGCAGCCTAACTGGCAGGACTAACTATGGCTACACCTTC; cdr3_aa: CASSLTGRTNYGYTF
v_call: TRBV25-1; d_call: NA; clone_size: NA; j_call: TRBJ2-5; cdr3_nt: TGTGCCAGCAGTGAAATAGACAGACAGGAGACCCAGTACTTC; cdr3_aa: CASSEIDRQETQYF
v_call: TRBV18; d_call: NA; clone_size: NA; j_call: TRBJ1-3; cdr3_nt: TGTGCCAGCTCACCGGGCTTCTCTGGAAACACCATATATTTT; cdr3_aa: CASSPGFSGNTIYF